This T cell receptor (beta chain) was profiled in a study of T cell changes during pregnancy in multiple sclerosis. The ends lost 3 bases at V and 0 bases at J; junction bases unmatched: 1. The germline gives CDR1 SGDLS, CDR2 YYNGEE. The CDR3 is made up of 14 amino acids. The table came from immunoSEQ multiplex PCR; TCRdb's copy has only in-frame clones and leaves some out. The sample includes 30,000 to 40,000 clones, 94% of them seen just once. The sequencing here drew on CD4+ T cells from peripheral blood mononuclear cells, taken in the second trimester of pregnancy. The receptor was derived from a female donor with multiple sclerosis, enrolled in a pregnancy study. This sequence joins TRBV9 and TRBJ2-3, with TRBD2 identical over 7 bases. The CDR3 here is CASSGTRSTDTQYF. The CDR3 region has the DNA TGTGCCAGCAGCGGGACTAGGAGCACAGATACGCAGTATTTT.